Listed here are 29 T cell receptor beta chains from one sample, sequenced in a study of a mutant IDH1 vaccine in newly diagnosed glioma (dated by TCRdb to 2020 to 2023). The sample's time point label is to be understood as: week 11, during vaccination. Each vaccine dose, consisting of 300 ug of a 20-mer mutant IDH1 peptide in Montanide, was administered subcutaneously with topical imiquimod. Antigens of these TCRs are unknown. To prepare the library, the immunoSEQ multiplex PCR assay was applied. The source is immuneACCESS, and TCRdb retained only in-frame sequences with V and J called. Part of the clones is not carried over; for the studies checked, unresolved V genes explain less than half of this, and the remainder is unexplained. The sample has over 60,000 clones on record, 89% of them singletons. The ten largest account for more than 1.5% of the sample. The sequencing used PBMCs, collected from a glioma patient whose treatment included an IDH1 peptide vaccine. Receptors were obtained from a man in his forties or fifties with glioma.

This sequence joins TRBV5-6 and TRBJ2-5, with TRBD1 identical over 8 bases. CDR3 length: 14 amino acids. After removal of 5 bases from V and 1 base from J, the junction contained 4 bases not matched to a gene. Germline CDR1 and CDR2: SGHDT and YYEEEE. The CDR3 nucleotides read TGTGCCAGCAGAAGGACAGGGCTCCAAGAGACCCAGTACTTC. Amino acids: CASRRTGLQETQYF.

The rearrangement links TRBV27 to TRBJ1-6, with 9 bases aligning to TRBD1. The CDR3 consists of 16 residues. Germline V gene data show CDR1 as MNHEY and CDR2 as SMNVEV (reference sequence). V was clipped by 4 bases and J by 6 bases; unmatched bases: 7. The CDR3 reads CASSSLQGALNSPLHF. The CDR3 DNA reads TGTGCCAGCAGTTCCTTACAGGGGGCCCTTAATTCACCCCTCCACTTT.

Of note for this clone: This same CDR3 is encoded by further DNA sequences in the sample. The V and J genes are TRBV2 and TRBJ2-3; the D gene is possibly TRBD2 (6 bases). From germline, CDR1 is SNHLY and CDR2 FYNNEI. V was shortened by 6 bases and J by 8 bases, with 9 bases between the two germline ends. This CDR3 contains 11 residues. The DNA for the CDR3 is TGTGCCAGCAGGAGACTAGGTACGCAGTATTTT. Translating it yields CASRRLGTQYF.

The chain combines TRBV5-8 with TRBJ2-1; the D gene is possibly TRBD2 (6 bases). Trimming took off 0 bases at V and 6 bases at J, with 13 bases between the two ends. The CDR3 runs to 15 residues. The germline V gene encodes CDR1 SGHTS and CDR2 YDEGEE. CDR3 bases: TGTGCCAGCAGCTTGGTCGGGGAGGTTGCCAATGAGCAGTTCTTC. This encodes CASSLVGEVANEQFF.

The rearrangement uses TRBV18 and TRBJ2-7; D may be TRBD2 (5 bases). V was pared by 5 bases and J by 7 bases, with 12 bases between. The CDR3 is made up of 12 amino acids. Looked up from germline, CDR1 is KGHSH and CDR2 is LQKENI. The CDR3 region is CASSAEGGEQYF. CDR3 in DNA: TGTGCCAGCTCAGCGGAAGGCGGGGAGCAGTACTTC.

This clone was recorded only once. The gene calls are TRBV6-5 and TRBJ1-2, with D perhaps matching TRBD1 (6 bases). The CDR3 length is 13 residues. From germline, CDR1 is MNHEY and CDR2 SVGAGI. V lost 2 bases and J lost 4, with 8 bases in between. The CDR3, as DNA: TGTGCCAGCAGTTACGCGACAGGCTATGGCTACACCTTC. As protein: CASSYATGYGYTF.

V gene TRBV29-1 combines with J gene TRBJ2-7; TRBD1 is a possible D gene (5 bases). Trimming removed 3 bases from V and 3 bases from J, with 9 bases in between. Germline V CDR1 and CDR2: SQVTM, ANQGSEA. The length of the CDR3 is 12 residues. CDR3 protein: CSVEGRDYEQYF. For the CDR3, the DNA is TGCAGCGTTGAGGGCAGGGACTACGAGCAGTACTTC.

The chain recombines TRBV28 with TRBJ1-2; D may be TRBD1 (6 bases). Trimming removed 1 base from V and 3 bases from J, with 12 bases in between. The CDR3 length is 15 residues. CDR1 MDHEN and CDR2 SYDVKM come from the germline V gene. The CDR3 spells CASSLLSGAHYGYTF. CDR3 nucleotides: TGTGCCAGCAGTTTATTATCGGGGGCTCACTATGGCTACACCTTC.

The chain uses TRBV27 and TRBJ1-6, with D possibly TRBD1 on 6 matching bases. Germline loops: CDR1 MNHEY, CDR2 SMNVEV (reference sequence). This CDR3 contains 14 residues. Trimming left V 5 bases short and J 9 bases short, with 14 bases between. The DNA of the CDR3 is TGTGCCAGCAGTAAGAACAGGGAAGTTTCACCCCTCCACTTT. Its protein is CASSKNREVSPLHF.

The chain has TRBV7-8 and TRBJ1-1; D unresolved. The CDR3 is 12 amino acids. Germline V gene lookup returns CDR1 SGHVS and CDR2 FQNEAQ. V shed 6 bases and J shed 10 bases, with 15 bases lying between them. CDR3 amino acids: CASSRAGGIAFF. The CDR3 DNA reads TGTGCCAGCAGTCGGGCAGGCGGGATAGCTTTCTTT.

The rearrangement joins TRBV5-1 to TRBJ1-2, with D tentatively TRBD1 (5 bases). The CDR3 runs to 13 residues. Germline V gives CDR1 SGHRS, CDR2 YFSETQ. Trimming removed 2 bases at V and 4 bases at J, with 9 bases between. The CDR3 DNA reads TGCGCCAGCAGCTTTGGGACCCGCTATGGCTACACCTTC. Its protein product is CASSFGTRYGYTF.

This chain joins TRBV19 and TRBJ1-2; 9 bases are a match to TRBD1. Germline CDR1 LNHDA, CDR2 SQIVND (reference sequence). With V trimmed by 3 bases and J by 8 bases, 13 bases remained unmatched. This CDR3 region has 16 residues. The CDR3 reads CASSILTGGNRRGYTF. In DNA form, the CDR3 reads TGTGCCAGTAGTATTTTGACAGGGGGAAATCGGAGGGGCTACACCTTC.

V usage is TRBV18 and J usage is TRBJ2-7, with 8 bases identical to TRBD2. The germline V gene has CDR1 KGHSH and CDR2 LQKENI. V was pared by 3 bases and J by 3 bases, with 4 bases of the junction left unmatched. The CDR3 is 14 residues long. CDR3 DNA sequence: TGTGCCAGCTCACCGGGACTAGATCGCTACGAGCAGTACGTC. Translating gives CASSPGLDRYEQYV.

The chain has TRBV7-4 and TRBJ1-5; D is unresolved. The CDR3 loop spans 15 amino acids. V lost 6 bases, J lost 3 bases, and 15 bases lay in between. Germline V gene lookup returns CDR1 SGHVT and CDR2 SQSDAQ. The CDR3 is CASRHRGGYNQPQHF. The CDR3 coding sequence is TGTGCCAGCAGGCATCGGGGTGGCTACAATCAGCCCCAGCATTTT.

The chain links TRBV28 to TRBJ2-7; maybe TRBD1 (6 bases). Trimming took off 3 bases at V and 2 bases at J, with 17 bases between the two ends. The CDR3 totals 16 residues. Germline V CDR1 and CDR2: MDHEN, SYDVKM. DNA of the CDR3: TGTGCCAGCAGTTTTACGCTTACAGGGTTGACCTACGAGCAGTACTTC. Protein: CASSFTLTGLTYEQYF.

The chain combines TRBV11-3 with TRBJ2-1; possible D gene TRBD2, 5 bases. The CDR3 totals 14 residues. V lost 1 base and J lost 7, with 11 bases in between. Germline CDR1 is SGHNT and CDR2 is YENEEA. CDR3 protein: CASSLVGGGNEQFF. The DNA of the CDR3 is TGTGCCAGCAGCTTAGTTGGAGGTGGAAATGAGCAGTTCTTC.

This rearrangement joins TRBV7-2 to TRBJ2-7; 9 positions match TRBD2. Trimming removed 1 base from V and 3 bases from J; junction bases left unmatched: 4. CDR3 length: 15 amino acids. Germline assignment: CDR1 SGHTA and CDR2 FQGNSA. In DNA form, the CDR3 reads TGTGCCAGCAGCTTAGTGGCAGCGGGAGGCTACGAGCAGTACTTC. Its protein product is CASSLVAAGGYEQYF.

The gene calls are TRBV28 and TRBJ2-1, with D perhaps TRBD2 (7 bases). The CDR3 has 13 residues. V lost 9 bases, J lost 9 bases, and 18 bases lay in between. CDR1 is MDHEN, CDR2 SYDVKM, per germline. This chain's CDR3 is CASLGGPFFEQFF. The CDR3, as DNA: TGTGCCAGTCTCGGGGGGCCGTTTTTTGAGCAGTTCTTC.

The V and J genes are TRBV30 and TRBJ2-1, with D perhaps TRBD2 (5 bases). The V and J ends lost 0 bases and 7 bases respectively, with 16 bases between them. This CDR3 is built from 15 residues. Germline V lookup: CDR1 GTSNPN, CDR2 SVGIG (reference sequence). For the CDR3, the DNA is TGTGCCTGGAGTGTACCAGGACTTATGAGGAATGAGCAGTTCTTC. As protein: CAWSVPGLMRNEQFF.

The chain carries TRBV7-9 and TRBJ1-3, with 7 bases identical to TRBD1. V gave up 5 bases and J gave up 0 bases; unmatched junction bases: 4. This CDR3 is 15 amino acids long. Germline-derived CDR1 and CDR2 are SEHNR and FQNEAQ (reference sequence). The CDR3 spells CASSVTGASGNTIYF. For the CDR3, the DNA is TGTGCCAGCAGCGTTACAGGGGCCTCTGGAAACACCATATATTTT.

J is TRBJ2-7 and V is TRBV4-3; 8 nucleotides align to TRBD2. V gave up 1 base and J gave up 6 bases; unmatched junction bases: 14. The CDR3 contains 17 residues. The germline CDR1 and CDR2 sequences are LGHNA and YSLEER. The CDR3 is CASSQGLSGAGAFEQYF. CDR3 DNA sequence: TGCGCCAGCAGCCAAGGACTATCGGGAGCGGGAGCTTTCGAGCAGTACTTC.

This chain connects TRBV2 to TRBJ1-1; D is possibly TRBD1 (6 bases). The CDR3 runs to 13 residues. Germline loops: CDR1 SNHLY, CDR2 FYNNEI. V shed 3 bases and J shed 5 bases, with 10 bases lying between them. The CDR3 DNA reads TGTGCCAGCAGTGAGTTCAGGGGAACTGAAGCTTTCTTT. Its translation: CASSEFRGTEAFF.

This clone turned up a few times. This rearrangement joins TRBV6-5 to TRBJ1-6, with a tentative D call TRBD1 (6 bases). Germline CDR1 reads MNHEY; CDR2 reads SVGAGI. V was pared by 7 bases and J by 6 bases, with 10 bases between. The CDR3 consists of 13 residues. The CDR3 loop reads CASTPGVNSPLHF. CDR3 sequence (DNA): TGTGCCAGCACGCCAGGGGTTAATTCACCCCTCCACTTT.

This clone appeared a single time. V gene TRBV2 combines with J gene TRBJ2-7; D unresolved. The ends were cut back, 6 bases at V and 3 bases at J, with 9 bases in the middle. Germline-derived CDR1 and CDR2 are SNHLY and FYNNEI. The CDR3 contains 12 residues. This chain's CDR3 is CASSPDHYEQYV. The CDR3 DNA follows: TGTGCCAGCAGCCCCGACCACTACGAGCAGTACGTC.

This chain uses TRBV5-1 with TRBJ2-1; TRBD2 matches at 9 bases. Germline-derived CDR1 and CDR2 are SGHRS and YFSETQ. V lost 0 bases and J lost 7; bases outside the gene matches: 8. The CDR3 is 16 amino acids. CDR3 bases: TGCGCCAGCAGCTTGGAATGGCGCGGGGGGGTGAATGAGCAGTTCTTC. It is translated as CASSLEWRGGVNEQFF.

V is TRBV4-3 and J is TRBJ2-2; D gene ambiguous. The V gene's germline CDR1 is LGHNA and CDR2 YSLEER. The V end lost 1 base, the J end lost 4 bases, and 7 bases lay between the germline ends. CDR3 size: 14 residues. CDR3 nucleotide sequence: TGCGCCAGCAGCCAAGGACGGCCCACCGGGGAGCTGTTTTTT. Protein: CASSQGRPTGELFF.

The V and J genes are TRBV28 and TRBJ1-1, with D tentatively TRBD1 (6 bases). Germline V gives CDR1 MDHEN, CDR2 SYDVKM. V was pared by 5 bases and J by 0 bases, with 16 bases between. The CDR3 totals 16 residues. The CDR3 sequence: CASSQQGRPMNTEAFF. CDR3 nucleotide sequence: TGTGCCAGCAGTCAACAGGGACGGCCGATGAACACTGAAGCTTTCTTT.

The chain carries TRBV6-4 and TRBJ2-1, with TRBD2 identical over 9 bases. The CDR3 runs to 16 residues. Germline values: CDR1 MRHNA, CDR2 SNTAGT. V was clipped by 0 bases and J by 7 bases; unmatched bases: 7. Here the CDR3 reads CASSDSKRGVENEQFF. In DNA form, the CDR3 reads TGTGCCAGCAGTGACTCGAAGCGGGGGGTAGAGAATGAGCAGTTCTTC.

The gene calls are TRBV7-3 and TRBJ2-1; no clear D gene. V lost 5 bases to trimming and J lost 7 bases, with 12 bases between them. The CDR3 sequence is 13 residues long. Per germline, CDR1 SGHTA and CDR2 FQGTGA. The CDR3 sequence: CASSRKAGNEQFF. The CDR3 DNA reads TGTGCCAGCAGCAGAAAGGCTGGAAATGAGCAGTTCTTC.